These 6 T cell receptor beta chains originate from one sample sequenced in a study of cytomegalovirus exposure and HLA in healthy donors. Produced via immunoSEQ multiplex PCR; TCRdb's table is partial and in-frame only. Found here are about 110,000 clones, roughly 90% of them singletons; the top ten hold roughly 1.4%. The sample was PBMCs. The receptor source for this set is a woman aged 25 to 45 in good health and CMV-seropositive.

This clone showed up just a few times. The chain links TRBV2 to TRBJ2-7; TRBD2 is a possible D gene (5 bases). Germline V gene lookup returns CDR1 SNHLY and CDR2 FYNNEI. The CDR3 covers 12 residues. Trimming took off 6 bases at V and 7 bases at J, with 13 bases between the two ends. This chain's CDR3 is CASRVSGGEQYF. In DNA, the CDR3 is TGTGCCAGCAGGGTGTCTGGAGGTGAGCAGTACTTC.

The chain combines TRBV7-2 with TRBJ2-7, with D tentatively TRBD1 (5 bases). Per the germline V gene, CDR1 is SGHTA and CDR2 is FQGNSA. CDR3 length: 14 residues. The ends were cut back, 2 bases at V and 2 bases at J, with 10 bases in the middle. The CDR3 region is CASSLSLGAYEQYF. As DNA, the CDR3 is TGTGCCAGCAGCTTAAGCCTAGGGGCCTACGAGCAGTACTTC. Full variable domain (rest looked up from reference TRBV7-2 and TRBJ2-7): GAGVSQSPSNKVTEKGKDVELRCDPISGHTALYWYRQSLGQGLEFLIYFQGNSAPDKSGLPSDRFSAERTGGSVSTLTIQRTQQEDSAVYLCASSLSLGAYEQYFGPGTRLTVT.

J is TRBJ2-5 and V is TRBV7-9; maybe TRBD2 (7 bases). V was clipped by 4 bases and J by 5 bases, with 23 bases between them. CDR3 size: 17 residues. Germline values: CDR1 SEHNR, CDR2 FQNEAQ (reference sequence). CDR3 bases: TGTGCCAGCAGCTCCCCCCCCGGGGGGCGCCTATCCGAGACCCAGTACTTC. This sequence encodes CASSSPPGGRLSETQYF.

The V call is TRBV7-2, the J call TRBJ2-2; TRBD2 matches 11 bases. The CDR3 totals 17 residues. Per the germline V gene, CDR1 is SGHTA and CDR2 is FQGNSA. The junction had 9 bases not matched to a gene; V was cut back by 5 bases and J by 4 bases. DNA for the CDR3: TGTGCCAGCAGCCTAGGACTAGCGGGCGGGAGCACCGGGGAGCTGTTTTTT. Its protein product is CASSLGLAGGSTGELFF.

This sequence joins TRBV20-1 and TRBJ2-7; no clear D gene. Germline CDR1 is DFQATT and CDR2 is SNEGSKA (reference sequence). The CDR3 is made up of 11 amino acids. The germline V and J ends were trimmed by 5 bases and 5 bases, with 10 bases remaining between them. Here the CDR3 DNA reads TGCAGTGCTCCCAAACATGACGAGCAGTACTTC. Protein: CSAPKHDEQYF.

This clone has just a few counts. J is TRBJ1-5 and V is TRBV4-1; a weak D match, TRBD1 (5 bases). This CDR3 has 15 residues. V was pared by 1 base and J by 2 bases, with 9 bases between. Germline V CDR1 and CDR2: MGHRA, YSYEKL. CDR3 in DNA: TGCGCCAGCAGCCAAGTATTAGGGGGCAATCAGCCCCAGCATTTT. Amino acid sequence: CASSQVLGGNQPQHF.